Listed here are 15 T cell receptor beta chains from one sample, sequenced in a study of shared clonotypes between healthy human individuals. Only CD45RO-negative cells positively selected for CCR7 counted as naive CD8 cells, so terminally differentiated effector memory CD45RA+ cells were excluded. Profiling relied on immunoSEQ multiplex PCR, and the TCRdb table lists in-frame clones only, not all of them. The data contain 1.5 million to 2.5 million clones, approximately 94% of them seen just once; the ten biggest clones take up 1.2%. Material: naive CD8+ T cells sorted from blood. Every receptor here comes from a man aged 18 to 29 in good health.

This chain's CDR3 is CASSLLGQGAAGYTF. The CDR3 DNA is TGTGCCAGCAGTTTACTGGGACAGGGGGCGGCGGGCTACACCTTC. The J gene is TRBJ1-2, the V gene TRBV27; 12 bases are a match to TRBD1. The CDR3 is made up of 15 amino acids. Per the germline V gene, CDR1 is MNHEY and CDR2 is SMNVEV (reference sequence). Germline trimming cut 2 bases from V and 8 bases from J; bases unmatched to any gene: 6.

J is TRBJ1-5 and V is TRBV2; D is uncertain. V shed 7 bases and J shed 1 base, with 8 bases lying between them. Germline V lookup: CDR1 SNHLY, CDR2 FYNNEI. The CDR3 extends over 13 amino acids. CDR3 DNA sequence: TGTGCCAGCATGTTCGAAAGCAATCAGCCCCAGCATTTT. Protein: CASMFESNQPQHF.

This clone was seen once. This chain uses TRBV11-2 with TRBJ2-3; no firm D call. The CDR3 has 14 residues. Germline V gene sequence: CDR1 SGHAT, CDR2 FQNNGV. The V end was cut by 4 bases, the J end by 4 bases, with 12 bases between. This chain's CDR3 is CASSYRTASDTQYF. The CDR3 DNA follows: TGTGCCAGCAGCTACCGGACGGCTTCAGATACGCAGTATTTT.

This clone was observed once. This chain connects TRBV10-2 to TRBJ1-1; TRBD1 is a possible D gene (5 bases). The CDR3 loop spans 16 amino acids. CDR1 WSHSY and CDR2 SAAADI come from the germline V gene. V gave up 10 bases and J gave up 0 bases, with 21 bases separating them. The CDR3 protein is CATSFGREGLNTEAFF. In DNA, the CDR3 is TGCGCCACCAGCTTTGGGAGGGAGGGACTGAACACTGAAGCTTTCTTT.

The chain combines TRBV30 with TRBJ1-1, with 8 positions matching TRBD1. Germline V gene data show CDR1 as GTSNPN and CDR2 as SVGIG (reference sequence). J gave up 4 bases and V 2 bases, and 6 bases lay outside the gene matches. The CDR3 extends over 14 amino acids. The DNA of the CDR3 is TGTGCCTGGAGTATAGGACAGGGTTTCACTGAAGCTTTCTTT. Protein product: CAWSIGQGFTEAFF.

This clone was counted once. The DNA for the CDR3 is TGTGCCAGCAGTTTGACAGCGGGGAACACCGGGGAGCTGTTTTTT. It is translated as CASSLTAGNTGELFF. The V call is TRBV27, the J call TRBJ2-2; possibly TRBD2 for D (6 bases). Germline lookup yields CDR1 MNHEY and CDR2 SMNVEV (reference sequence). V gave up 3 bases and J gave up 1 base, with 9 bases separating them. The CDR3 covers 15 residues.

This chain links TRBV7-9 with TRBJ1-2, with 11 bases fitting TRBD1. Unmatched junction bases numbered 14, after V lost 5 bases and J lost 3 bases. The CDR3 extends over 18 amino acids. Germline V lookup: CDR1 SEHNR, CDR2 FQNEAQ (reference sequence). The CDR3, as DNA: TGTGCCAGCAGCGCGAGATCTGTCGGGACAGGGGGTGACTATGGCTACACCTTC. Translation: CASSARSVGTGGDYGYTF.

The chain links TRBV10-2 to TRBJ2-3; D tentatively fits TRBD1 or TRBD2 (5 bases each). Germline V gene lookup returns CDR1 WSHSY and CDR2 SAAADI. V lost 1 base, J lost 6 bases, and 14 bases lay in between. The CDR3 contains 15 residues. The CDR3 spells CASSEFGTPRDTQYF. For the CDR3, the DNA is TGCGCCAGCAGTGAGTTTGGGACCCCCAGGGATACGCAGTATTTT.

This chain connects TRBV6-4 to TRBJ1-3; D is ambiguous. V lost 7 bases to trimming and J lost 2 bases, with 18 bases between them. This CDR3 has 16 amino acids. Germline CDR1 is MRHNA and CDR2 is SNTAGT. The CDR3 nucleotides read TGTGCCAGCACTTTCGGGCCGACCTCTACTGGAAACACCATATATTTT. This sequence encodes CASTFGPTSTGNTIYF.

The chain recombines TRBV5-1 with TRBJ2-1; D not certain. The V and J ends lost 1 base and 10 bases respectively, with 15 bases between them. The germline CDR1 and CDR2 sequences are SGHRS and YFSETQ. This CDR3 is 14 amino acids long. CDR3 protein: CASSLTWFSQEQFF. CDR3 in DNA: TGCGCCAGCAGCTTGACATGGTTTTCACAAGAGCAGTTCTTC.

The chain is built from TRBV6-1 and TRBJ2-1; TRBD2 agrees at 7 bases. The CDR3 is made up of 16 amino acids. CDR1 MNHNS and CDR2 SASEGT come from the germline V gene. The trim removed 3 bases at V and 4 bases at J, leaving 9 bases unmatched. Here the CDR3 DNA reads TGTGCCAGCAGTGACCTCCTGAGCGGGAATTACAATGAGCAGTTCTTC. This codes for CASSDLLSGNYNEQFF.

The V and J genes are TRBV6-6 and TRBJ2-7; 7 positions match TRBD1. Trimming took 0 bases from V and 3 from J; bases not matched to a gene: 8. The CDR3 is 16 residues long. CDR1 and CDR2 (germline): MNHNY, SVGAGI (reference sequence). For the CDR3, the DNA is TGTGCCAGCAGTTACTCCAGGACAGGATCGGACTACGAGCAGTACTTC. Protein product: CASSYSRTGSDYEQYF.

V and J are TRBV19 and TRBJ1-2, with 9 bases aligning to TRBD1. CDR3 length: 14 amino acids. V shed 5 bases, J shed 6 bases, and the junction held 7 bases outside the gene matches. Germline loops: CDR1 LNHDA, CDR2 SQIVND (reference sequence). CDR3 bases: TGTGCCAGTAGTTTCGGGACAGGGCCGGATGGCTACACCTTC. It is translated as CASSFGTGPDGYTF.

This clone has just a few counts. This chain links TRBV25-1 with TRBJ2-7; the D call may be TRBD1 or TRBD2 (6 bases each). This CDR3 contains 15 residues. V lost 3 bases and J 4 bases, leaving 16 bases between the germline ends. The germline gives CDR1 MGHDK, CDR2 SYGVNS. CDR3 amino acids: CASSDLPGEVYEQYF. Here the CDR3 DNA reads TGTGCCAGCAGTGATCTGCCAGGGGAGGTATACGAGCAGTACTTC.

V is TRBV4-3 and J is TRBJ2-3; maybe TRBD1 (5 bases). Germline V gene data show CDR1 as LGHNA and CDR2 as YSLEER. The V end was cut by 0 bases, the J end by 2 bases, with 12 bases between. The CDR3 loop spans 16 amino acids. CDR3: CASSQDGAENTDTQYF. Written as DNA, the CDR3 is TGCGCCAGCAGCCAAGATGGGGCGGAGAACACAGATACGCAGTATTTT.